The entry below gives a single T cell receptor beta chain sequence along with its context. The antigen is not known. This sample is drawn from a study of T cell responses to AZD1222 COVID-19 vaccine. General study points: The study reported that nearly half of spike-specific TCRs target unmutated variant regions.

Sequenced by immunoSEQ multiplex PCR; TCRdb stores in-frame clones only, minus some. The sample comprises 120,000 to 150,000 clones, approximately 78% of which are singletons, and around 4.1% rests with the top ten. Trimming pared 6 bases from V and 5 bases from J, leaving 6 bases between. The CDR3 contains 11 residues. Germline V gene data show CDR1 as MNHEY and CDR2 as SVGAGI. This clonotype was obtained from an adult in good health. The input for sequencing was peripheral blood, taken on day 0 of MenACWY control vaccination. This rearrangement joins TRBV6-5 to TRBJ2-3, with D unclear. The DNA for the CDR3 is TGTGCCAGCAGCTATGGAGATACGCAGTATTTT. Translating it yields CASSYGDTQYF.